The rows below give T cell receptor beta chains drawn from one sample of a study of siplizumab effects on memory and regulatory T cells. The table came from immunoSEQ multiplex PCR; TCRdb's copy has only in-frame clones and leaves some out. The sample lists about 91,000 clones, approximately 97% occurring once. Sample: naive CD4+ T cells sorted from blood. The receptors derive from a human donor in good health. Both conserved end residues are part of each CDR3. The D gene is left open where the match is weak. Some rows have no size entry. The others give once, few or many, or a class for an expanded clone.

CDR3nt,CDR3aa,d_gene,v_gene,j_gene,abundance
TGTGCCAGCAGCCGGGTGAGGGGATCCGGGGAGCTGTTTTTT,CASSRVRGSGELFF,-,TRBV14,TRBJ2-2,-
TGTGCCAGCAGCGTAGCCCAGGGGGGCACTGAAGCTTTCTTT,CASSVAQGGTEAFF,TRBD1,TRBV9,TRBJ1-1,-
TGCAGCGTTGAAAGACAGGGCCTGAACACTGAAGCTTTCTTT,CSVERQGLNTEAFF,TRBD1,TRBV29-1,TRBJ1-1,-
TGTGCCAGCAGCCGCTTCTACGAGCAGTACTTC,CASSRFYEQYF,-,TRBV5-6,TRBJ2-7,-
TGTGCCAGCAGCCAAGGGGACAGGGATGACTACGAGCAGTACTTC,CASSQGDRDDYEQYF,TRBD1,TRBV4-2,TRBJ2-7,-
TGTGCCAGCAGCCGTCGGACAGGGGGCAATCTTGAGACCCAGTACTTC,CASSRRTGGNLETQYF,TRBD1,TRBV5-4,TRBJ2-5,-
TGCGCCAGCAGCCAAAGTCGGGCTAGCGGGGAGCAGTACTTC,CASSQSRASGEQYF,TRBD2,TRBV4-1,TRBJ2-7,-
TGTGCCAGCAGCTTGGGGCCTAATGGCTACACCTTC,CASSLGPNGYTF,-,TRBV5-4,TRBJ1-2,-
TGCGCCAGCAGCTGGGGGGGTGGTGAGCAGTTCTTC,CASSWGGGEQFF,TRBD2,TRBV5-1,TRBJ2-1,-
TGTGCCAGCAGCTTGGAGGACAGGGGGCGAGCCCAGTACTTC,CASSLEDRGRAQYF,TRBD1,TRBV5-6,TRBJ2-5,once
TGTGCCAGCAGCTTGTCTGGGGGACCCTCCTACGAGCAGTACTTC,CASSLSGGPSYEQYF,-,TRBV5-6,TRBJ2-7,-
TGTGCCAGCAGTTCCCAACTAGCGGGGGGGCCCGAGACCCAGTACTTC,CASSSQLAGGPETQYF,TRBD2,TRBV6-5,TRBJ2-5,-
TGTGCCAGCAGCAAAGGCGGACCCCAGGGGACAGGGGGCCCGACGAACAATCAGCCCCAGCATTTT,CASSKGGPQGTGGPTNNQPQHF,-,TRBV21-1,TRBJ1-5,-
TGTGCCAGCAGCCCGACGTTGCACGGCTATGGCTACACCTTC,CASSPTLHGYGYTF,-,TRBV11-2,TRBJ1-2,-